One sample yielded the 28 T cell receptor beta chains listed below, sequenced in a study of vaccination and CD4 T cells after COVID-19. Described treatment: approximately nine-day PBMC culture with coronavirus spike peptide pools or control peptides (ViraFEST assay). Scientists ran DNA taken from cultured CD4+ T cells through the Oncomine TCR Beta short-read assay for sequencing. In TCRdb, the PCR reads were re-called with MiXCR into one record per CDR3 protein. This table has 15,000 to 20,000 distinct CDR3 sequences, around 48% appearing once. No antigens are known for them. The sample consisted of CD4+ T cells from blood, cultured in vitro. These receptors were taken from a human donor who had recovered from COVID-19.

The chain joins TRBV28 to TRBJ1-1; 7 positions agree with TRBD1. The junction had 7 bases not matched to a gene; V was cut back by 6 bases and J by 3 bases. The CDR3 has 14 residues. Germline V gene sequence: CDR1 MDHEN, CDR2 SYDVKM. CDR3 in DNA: TGTGCCAGCAGGGGGGGACAGTTCTACACTGAAGCTTTCTTT. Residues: CASRGGQFYTEAFF.

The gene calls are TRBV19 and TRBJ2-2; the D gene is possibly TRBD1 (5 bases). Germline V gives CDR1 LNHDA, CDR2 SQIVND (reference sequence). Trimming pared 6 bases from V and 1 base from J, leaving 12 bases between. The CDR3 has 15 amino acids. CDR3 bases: TGTGCCAGTAGATCTGACAGACTGAACACCGGGGAGCTGTTTTTT. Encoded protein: CASRSDRLNTGELFF.

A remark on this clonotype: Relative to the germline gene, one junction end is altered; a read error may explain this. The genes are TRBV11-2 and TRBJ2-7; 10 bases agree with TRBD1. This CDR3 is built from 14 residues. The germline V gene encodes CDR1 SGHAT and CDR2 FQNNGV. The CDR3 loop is CVSSVTGGGYEQYF. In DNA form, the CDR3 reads TGTGTCAGCAGCGTGACAGGGGGCGGCTACGAGCAGTACTTC.

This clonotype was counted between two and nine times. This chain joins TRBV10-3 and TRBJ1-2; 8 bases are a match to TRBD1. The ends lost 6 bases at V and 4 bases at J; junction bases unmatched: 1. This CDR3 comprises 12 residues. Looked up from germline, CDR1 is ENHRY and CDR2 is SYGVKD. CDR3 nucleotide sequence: TGTGCCATCAGCGGACAGGGCTATGGCTACACCTTC. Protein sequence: CAISGQGYGYTF.

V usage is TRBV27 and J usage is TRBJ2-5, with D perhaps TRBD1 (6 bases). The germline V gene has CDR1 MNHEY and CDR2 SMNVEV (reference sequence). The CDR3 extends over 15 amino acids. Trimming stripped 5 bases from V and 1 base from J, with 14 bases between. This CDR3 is CASSPGTLTQETQYF. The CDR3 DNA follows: TGTGCCAGCAGTCCCGGGACACTTACCCAAGAGACCCAGTACTTC.

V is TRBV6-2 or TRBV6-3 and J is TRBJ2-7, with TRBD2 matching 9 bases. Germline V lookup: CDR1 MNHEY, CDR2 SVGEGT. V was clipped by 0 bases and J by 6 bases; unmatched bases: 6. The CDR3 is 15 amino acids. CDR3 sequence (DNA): TGTGCCAGCAGTTACTCGGCGGGAGGGCCGCTCGAGCAGTACTTC. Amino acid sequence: CASSYSAGGPLEQYF.

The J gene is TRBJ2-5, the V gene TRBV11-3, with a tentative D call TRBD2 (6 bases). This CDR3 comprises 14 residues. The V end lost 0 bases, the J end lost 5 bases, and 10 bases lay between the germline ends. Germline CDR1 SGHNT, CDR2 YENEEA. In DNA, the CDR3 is TGTGCCAGCAGCTTAGAAAGCGGGCTGGAGACCCAGTACTTC. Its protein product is CASSLESGLETQYF. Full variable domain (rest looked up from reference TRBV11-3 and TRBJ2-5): EAGVVQSPRYKIIEKKQPVAFWCNPISGHNTLYWYLQNLGQGPELLIRYENEEAVDDSQLPKDRFSAERLKGVDSTLKIQPAELGDSAVYLCASSLESGLETQYFGPGTRLLVL.

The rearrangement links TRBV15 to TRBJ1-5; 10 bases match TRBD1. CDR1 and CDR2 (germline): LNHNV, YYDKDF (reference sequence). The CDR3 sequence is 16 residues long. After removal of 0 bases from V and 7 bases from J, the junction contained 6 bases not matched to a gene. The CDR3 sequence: CATSRDRTGGSQPQHF. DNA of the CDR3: TGTGCCACCAGCAGAGATCGGACAGGGGGTAGCCAGCCCCAGCATTTT.

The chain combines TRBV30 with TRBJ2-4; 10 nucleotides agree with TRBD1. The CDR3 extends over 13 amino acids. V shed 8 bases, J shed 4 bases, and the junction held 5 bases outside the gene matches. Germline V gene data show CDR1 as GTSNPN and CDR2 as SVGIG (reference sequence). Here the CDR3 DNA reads TGTGCCCATCGGGACAGGGGAAAAAACATTCAGTACTTC. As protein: CAHRDRGKNIQYF.

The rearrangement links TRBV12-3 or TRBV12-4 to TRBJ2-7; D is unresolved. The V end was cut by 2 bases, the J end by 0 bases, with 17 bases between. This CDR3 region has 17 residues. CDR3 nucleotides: TGTGCCAGCAGTTTAATATCATGGGGTCCGAGCTCCTACGAGCAGTACTTC. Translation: CASSLISWGPSSYEQYF.

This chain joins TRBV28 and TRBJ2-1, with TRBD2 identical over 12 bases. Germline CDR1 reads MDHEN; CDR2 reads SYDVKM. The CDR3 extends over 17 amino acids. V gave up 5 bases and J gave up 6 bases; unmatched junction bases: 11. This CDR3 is CASSPLTSGRGFNEQFF. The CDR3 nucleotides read TGTGCCAGCAGTCCCCTGACTAGCGGGAGAGGGTTCAATGAGCAGTTCTTC.

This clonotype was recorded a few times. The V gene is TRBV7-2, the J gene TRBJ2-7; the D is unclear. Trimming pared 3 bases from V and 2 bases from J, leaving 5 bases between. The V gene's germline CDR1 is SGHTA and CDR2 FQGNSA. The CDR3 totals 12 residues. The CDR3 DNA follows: TGTGCCAGCAGCTTCAGTACCTACGAGCAGTACTTC. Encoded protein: CASSFSTYEQYF.

CDR3 region: CASSARTAPGGEQFF. DNA for the CDR3: TGTGCCAGTAGTGCCCGGACAGCCCCTGGAGGTGAGCAGTTCTTC. This rearrangement joins TRBV19 to TRBJ2-1; maybe TRBD1 (6 bases). There are 15 residues in the CDR3. The V end was cut by 5 bases, the J end by 9 bases, with 20 bases between. The germline V gene encodes CDR1 LNHDA and CDR2 SQIVND (reference sequence).

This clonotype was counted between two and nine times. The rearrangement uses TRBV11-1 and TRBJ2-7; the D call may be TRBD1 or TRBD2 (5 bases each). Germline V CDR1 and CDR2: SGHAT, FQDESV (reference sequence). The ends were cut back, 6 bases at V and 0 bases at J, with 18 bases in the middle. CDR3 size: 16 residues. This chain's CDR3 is CASRIGDSGSSYEQYF. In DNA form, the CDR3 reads TGTGCCAGCAGGATTGGAGACAGCGGAAGCTCCTACGAGCAGTACTTC.

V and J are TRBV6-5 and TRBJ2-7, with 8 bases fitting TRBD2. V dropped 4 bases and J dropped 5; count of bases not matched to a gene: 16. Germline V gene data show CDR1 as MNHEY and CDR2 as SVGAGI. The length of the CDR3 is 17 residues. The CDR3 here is CASSFVFTSGLSHEQYF. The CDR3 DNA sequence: TGTGCCAGCAGTTTCGTATTCACTAGCGGTCTGTCCCACGAGCAGTACTTC.

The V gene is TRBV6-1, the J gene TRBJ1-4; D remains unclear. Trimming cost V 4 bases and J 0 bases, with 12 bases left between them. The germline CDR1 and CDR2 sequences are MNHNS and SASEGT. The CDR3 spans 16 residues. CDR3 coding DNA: TGTGCCAGCAGTGTGTCATCAGTTGCAACTAATGAAAAACTGTTTTTT. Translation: CASSVSSVATNEKLFF.

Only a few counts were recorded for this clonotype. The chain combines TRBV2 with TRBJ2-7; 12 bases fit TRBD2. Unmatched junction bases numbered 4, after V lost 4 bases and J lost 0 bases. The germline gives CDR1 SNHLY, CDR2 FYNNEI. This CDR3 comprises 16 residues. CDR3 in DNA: TGTGCCAGCAGTGCAACTAGCGGGAGGACCTCCTACGAGCAGTACTTC. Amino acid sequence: CASSATSGRTSYEQYF. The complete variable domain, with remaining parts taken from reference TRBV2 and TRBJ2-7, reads EPEVTQTPSHQVTQMGQEVILRCVPISNHLYFYWYRQILGQKVEFLVSFYNNEISEKSEIFDDQFSVERPDGSNFTLKIRSTKLEDSAMYFCASSATSGRTSYEQYFGPGTRLTVT.

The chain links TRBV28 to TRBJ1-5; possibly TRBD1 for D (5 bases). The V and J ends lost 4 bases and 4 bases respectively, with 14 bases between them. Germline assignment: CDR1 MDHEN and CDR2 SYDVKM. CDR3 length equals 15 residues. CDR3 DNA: TGTGCCAGCAGTTCCCCTCCAGGGACTAATCAGCCCCAGCATTTT. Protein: CASSSPPGTNQPQHF. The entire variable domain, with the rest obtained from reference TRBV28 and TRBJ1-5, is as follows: DVKVTQSSRYLVKRTGEKVFLECVQDMDHENMFWYRQDPGLGLRLIYFSYDVKMKEKGDIPEGYSVSREKKERFSLILESASTNQTSMYLCASSSPPGTNQPQHFGDGTRLSIL.

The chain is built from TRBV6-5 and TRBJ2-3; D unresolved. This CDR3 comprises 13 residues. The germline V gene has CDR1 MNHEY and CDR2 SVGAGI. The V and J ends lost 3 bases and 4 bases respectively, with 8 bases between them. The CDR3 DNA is TGTGCCAGCAGTTATTGGGTTTCAGATACGCAGTATTTT. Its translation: CASSYWVSDTQYF.

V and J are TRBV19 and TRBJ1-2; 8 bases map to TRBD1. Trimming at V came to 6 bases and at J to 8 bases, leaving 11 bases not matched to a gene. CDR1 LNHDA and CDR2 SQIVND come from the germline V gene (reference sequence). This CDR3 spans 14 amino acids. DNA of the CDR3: TGTGCCAGTAGGGACAGGGTGATGGATGGGGGCTACACCTTC. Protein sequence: CASRDRVMDGGYTF.

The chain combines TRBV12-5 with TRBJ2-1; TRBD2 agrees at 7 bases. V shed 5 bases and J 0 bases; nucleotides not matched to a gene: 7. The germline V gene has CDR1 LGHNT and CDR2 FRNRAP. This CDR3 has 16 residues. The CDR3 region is CASGLERGSSYNEQFF. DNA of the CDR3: TGTGCTAGTGGTCTGGAGCGGGGTAGCTCCTACAATGAGCAGTTCTTC.

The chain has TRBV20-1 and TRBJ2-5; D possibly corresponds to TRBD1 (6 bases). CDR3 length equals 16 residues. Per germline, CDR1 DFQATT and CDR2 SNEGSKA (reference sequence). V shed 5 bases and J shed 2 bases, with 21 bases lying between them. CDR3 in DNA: TGCAGTGCTCAGGGAGAGGACAGCCGATATCAAGAGACCCAGTACTTC. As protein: CSAQGEDSRYQETQYF.

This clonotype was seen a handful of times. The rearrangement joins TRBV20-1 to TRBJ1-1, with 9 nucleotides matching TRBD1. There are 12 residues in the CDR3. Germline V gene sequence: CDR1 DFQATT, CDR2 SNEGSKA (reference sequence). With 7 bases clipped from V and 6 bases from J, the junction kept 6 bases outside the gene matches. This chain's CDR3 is CSVARTGAEAFF. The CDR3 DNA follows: TGCAGTGTCGCCCGGACAGGGGCTGAAGCTTTCTTT.

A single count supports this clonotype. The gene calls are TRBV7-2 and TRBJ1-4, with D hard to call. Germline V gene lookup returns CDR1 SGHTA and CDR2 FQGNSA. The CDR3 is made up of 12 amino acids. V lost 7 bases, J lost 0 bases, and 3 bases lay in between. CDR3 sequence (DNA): TGTGCCAGCACCGCAACTAATGAAAAACTGTTTTTT. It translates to CASTATNEKLFF.

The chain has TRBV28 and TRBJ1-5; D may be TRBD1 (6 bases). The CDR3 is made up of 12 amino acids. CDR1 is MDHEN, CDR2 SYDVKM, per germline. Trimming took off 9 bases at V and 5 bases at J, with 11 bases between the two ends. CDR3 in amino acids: CASTGTYQPQHF. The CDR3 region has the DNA TGTGCCAGTACAGGGACCTATCAGCCCCAGCATTTT. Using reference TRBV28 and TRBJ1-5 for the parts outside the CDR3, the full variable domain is DVKVTQSSRYLVKRTGEKVFLECVQDMDHENMFWYRQDPGLGLRLIYFSYDVKMKEKGDIPEGYSVSREKKERFSLILESASTNQTSMYLCASTGTYQPQHFGDGTRLSIL.

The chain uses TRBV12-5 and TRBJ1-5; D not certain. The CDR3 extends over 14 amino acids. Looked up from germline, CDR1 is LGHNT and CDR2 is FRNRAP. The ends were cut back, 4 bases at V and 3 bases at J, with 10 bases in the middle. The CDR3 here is CASGSRGNNQPQHF. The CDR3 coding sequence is TGTGCTAGTGGTTCCCGGGGAAACAATCAGCCCCAGCATTTT.

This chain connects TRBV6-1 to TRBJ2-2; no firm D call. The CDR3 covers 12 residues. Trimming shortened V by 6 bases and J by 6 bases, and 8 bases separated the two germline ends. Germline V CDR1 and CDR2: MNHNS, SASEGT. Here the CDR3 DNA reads TGTGCCAGCAGCCCTATGTCCGGGGAGCTGTTTTTT. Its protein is CASSPMSGELFF.

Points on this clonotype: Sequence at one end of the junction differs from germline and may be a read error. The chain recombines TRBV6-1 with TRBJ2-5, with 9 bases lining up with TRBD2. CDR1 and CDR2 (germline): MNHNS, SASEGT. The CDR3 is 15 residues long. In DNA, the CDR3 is TGTACCAGCAGGTCGATGCTAGCGGGGAAAGAGACCCAGTACTTC. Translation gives CTSRSMLAGKETQYF.